Each of the 22 T cell receptor beta chains below was sequenced from the same sample in a study of spatial heterogeneity in lung cancer. Study conclusions and caveats: Expanded intratumoral alpha and beta TCR counts tracked tumor mutation counts.

Their cognate antigens are unknown. MiXCR, run by TCRdb on the 5' RACE reads, gives a single entry per CDR3 protein. The repertoire holds 13,000 or so distinct CDR3 sequences, with around 5.9% as singletons. Time point denoted: sample taken at primary tumor resection. Sequenced material: lung tumor tissue, taken at surgery. These receptors originate from a female donor with early-stage non-small cell lung cancer.

In its sample, this clonotype ranks as medium-sized. In a library made to pick up alpha chains, this beta chain is a stray read with a size that means little. The rearrangement uses TRBV7-3 and TRBJ2-3; 13 bases are a match to TRBD2. The CDR3 runs 18 residues. Germline assignment: CDR1 SGHTA and CDR2 FQGTGA. J lost 2 bases, V lost 5 bases, and 10 bases had no gene match. CDR3 amino acids: CASSPLGLAGYNTDTQYF. CDR3 bases: TGTGCCAGCAGCCCTTTGGGACTAGCGGGGTATAACACAGATACGCAGTATTTT.

This clonotype was observed at least ten times. This beta chain is a stray sequence in a library constructed for alpha chains; its clone size is not meaningful. This rearrangement joins TRBV5-6 to TRBJ1-1; 7 bases agree with TRBD1. Looked up from germline, CDR1 is SGHDT and CDR2 is YYEEEE. The CDR3 covers 15 residues. V shed 2 bases, J shed 3 bases, and the junction held 7 bases outside the gene matches. The CDR3 protein is CASSLQGNVYTEAFF. CDR3 DNA sequence: TGTGCCAGCAGCTTACAGGGGAATGTTTACACTGAAGCTTTCTTT.

The table lists this clonotype with many counts. This beta chain represents an off-target read in a library built for alpha chains; its size is of limited meaning. CDR3 protein: CASSYTTGSNSPLHF. Here the CDR3 DNA reads TGTGCCAGCAGTTACACGACAGGGTCCAATTCACCCCTCCACTTT. The chain is built from TRBV6-5 and TRBJ1-6; 7 nucleotides match TRBD1. The CDR3 spans 15 residues. V gave up 2 bases and J gave up 7 bases; unmatched junction bases: 5. Germline CDR1 is MNHEY and CDR2 is SVGAGI.

This clonotype was found many times. Because the library targeted alpha chains, this beta chain is an off-target read whose size means little. The J gene is TRBJ1-1, the V gene TRBV2; 7 nucleotides align to TRBD1. The CDR3 has 13 residues. Trimming at V came to 3 bases and at J to 4 bases, leaving 2 bases not matched to a gene. CDR1 and CDR2 from the germline V gene are SNHLY and FYNNEI. The CDR3: CASSDRGVTEAFF. DNA for the CDR3: TGTGCCAGCAGTGACAGGGGGGTCACTGAAGCTTTCTTT.

As concerns this clonotype: The library was designed around alpha chains, so this beta chain is a stray read whose abundance carries little weight. The J gene is TRBJ2-3, the V gene TRBV11-2; no reliable D call. V lost 4 bases and J lost 0, with 11 bases in between. Germline loops: CDR1 SGHAT, CDR2 FQNNGV. This CDR3 is built from 15 residues. The CDR3, as DNA: TGTGCCAGCAGCTCCTCATCATGGAGCACAGATACGCAGTATTTT. Translating it yields CASSSSSWSTDTQYF.

This clonotype was recorded at least ten times. The library was built for alpha chains, so this beta chain is an off-target read and its size means little. V usage is TRBV3-1 and J usage is TRBJ1-6; a weak D match, TRBD1 (6 bases). V was trimmed by 4 bases and J by 7 bases, leaving 14 bases between them. The length of the CDR3 is 15 residues. Per germline, CDR1 LGHDT and CDR2 YNNKEL (reference sequence). The CDR3 DNA follows: TGTGCCAGCAGCCTCGGCCGGGGGCAGAATTCACCCCTCCACTTT. It codes for CASSLGRGQNSPLHF.

This clonotype was seen many times. Because this beta chain is a stray read in a library intended to capture alpha chains, its abundance should not be given much weight. The chain uses TRBV6-2 or TRBV6-3 and TRBJ1-5; 7 bases align to TRBD1. V lost 8 bases to trimming and J lost 3 bases; unmatched junction nucleotides: 4. Germline loops: CDR1 MNHEY, CDR2 SVGEGT. This CDR3 region has 13 residues. The CDR3 DNA follows: TGTGCCAGCGAGACAGGGAACAATCAGCCCCAGCATTTT. Translation gives CASETGNNQPQHF.

In its sample, this clonotype was seen many times. This beta chain was picked up by a library intended for alpha chains and is off target, so its count carries little meaning. This sequence joins TRBV5-1 and TRBJ2-5; 7 bases are shared with TRBD1. This CDR3 region has 18 residues. Per germline, CDR1 SGHRS and CDR2 YFSETQ. The trim removed 1 base at V and 4 bases at J, leaving 16 bases unmatched. The CDR3 DNA is TGCGCCAGCAGCTTGTGGACGACAGGGTCCCTAATTAGAGAGACCCAGTACTTC. Translation: CASSLWTTGSLIRETQYF.

This clonotype was detected ten times or more. Being off target in a library aimed at alpha chains, this beta chain has a size of little meaning. The chain uses TRBV14 and TRBJ1-1; TRBD1 matches at 7 bases. J was trimmed by 6 bases and V by 3 bases; bases with no gene match: 4. CDR3 size: 13 residues. The germline CDR1 and CDR2 sequences are SGHDN and FVKESK. Written as DNA, the CDR3 is TGTGCCAGCAGCCAGGTAGGGGGCCCTGAAGCTTTCTTT. This gives the protein CASSQVGGPEAFF.

This clonotype was recorded at least ten times. Being off target in a library aimed at alpha chains, this beta chain has a size of little meaning. This CDR3 is CASSGGLDYEQYF. CDR3 DNA: TGTGCCAGCAGTGGGGGGCTAGACTACGAGCAGTACTTC. J is TRBJ2-7 and V is TRBV9; TRBD1 or TRBD2 may be the D gene (6 bases each). From germline, CDR1 is SGDLS and CDR2 YYNGEE. This CDR3 has 13 amino acids. The V end was cut by 5 bases, the J end by 3 bases, with 12 bases between.

The table lists this clonotype with many counts. With the library built for alpha chains, this beta chain is off target and its frequency is not meaningful. The J gene is TRBJ1-1, the V gene TRBV18; tentative D call: TRBD1 (5 bases). V lost 5 bases, J lost 1 base, and 8 bases lay in between. The germline V gene encodes CDR1 KGHSH and CDR2 LQKENI. The CDR3 consists of 13 residues. DNA for the CDR3: TGTGCCAGCTCAAGGGGAGGGAACACTGAAGCTTTCTTT. It codes for CASSRGGNTEAFF.

This clonotype has a count of ten or more. This beta chain lies outside the target of a library built for alpha chains; its clone size means little. This chain uses TRBV5-6 with TRBJ1-2; no firm D call. CDR1 is SGHDT and CDR2 is YYEEEE in the germline V gene. Trimming cost V 4 bases and J 8 bases, with 18 bases left between them. The CDR3 has 14 residues. CDR3 sequence: CASSPVLKLSGYTF. The CDR3 region has the DNA TGTGCCAGCAGCCCCGTCCTCAAATTAAGCGGCTACACCTTC. Using reference TRBV5-6 and TRBJ1-2 for the parts outside the CDR3, the full variable domain is DAGVTQSPTHLIKTRGQQVTLRCSPKSGHDTVSWYQQALGQGPQFIFQYYEEEERQRGNFPDRFSGHQFPNYSSELNVNALLLGDSALYLCASSPVLKLSGYTFGSGTRLTVV.

With regard to this clonotype: This beta chain came through as a stray read in a library set up for alpha chains, and its size says little. This chain joins TRBV13 and TRBJ2-5, with D possibly being TRBD1 (5 bases). From germline, CDR1 is PRHDT and CDR2 FYEKMQ (reference sequence). The CDR3 length is 12 residues. V lost 5 bases and J lost 9, with 13 bases in between. The CDR3 loop is CASSPPGQPQYF. For the CDR3, the DNA is TGTGCCAGCAGCCCGCCAGGGCAGCCCCAGTACTTC.

This clonotype is labeled as medium-sized. Since it is a stray read in a library aimed at alpha chains, this beta chain has a size that is not meaningful. This chain connects TRBV20-1 to TRBJ2-7; 8 bases are a match to TRBD2. With 3 bases clipped from V and 2 bases from J, the junction kept 6 bases outside the gene matches. Germline CDR1 reads DFQATT; CDR2 reads SNEGSKA (reference sequence). This CDR3 region has 14 residues. CDR3 sequence: CSASLGLAPYEQYF. CDR3 DNA: TGCAGTGCTAGTCTAGGACTAGCTCCCTACGAGCAGTACTTC.

This clonotype was seen ten or more times. This beta chain is a stray read from a library made for alpha chains; its abundance is not meaningful. This sequence joins TRBV28 and TRBJ1-6, with 8 bases that match TRBD1. There are 15 residues in the CDR3. The trim removed 3 bases at V and 7 bases at J, leaving 5 bases unmatched. Germline V gene data show CDR1 as MDHEN and CDR2 as SYDVKM. The CDR3 DNA follows: TGTGCCAGCAGTTTGGGACAGGCGTACAATTCACCCCTCCACTTT. Its translation: CASSLGQAYNSPLHF.

This clonotype has a count of ten or more. This beta chain is an off-target read within a library intended for alpha chains, so its frequency means little. This chain joins TRBV6-2 or TRBV6-3 and TRBJ2-2, with D perhaps matching TRBD1 (7 bases). The CDR3 loop spans 14 amino acids. Trimming shortened V by 5 bases and J by 4 bases, and 11 bases separated the two germline ends. Germline-derived CDR1 and CDR2 are MNHEY and SVGEGT. The CDR3 DNA reads TGTGCCAGCAGTCCAGGGGGGATCACCGGGGAGCTGTTTTTT. It translates to CASSPGGITGELFF.

This clonotype was seen ten or more times. This beta chain lies outside the target of a library built for alpha chains; its clone size means little. V usage is TRBV7-9 and J usage is TRBJ2-4; D ambiguous. Trimming left V 3 bases short and J 7 bases short, with 13 bases between. Germline V gene lookup returns CDR1 SEHNR and CDR2 FQNEAQ (reference sequence). This CDR3 has 14 residues. CDR3 coding DNA: TGTGCCAGCAGCTTCGCCCGTGACGGGAACATTCAGTACTTC. As protein: CASSFARDGNIQYF.

Remarks on this clonotype: With the library built for alpha chains, this beta chain is off target and its frequency is not meaningful. The genes are TRBV5-4 and TRBJ1-3; the D is unclear. From germline, CDR1 is SGHNT and CDR2 YYREEE (reference sequence). V dropped 2 bases and J dropped 0 bases, with 9 bases sitting between them. The length of the CDR3 is 15 residues. In DNA form, the CDR3 reads TGTGCCAGCAGCTTCGGCCAGAGCTCTGGAAACACCATATATTTT. It specifies CASSFGQSSGNTIYF.

This clonotype occurred many times. This beta chain is off target for a library built for alpha chains, so its abundance means little. CDR3 loop: CASSLYLYNSPLHF. DNA of the CDR3: TGTGCCAGCAGCTTGTACCTTTATAATTCACCCCTCCACTTT. V gene TRBV5-6 combines with J gene TRBJ1-6; D ambiguous. V was clipped by 1 base and J by 4 bases, with 6 bases between them. The CDR3 is 14 amino acids. Germline values: CDR1 SGHDT, CDR2 YYEEEE.

Ten or more counts support this clonotype. Because this beta chain is a stray read in a library intended to capture alpha chains, its abundance should not be given much weight. The chain joins TRBV6-5 to TRBJ1-4; D is perhaps TRBD1 (6 bases). V lost 5 bases, J lost 0 bases, and 13 bases lay in between. The CDR3 runs 16 residues. Germline-derived CDR1 and CDR2 are MNHEY and SVGAGI. The CDR3: CASSHYRDATNEKLFF. The CDR3 nucleotides are TGTGCCAGCAGTCACTACAGGGACGCAACTAATGAAAAACTGTTTTTT.

This clonotype was picked up many times. This beta chain came through as a stray read in a library set up for alpha chains, and its size says little. The chain carries TRBV7-8 and TRBJ2-1; D tentatively reads TRBD1 or TRBD2 (6 bases each). The CDR3 loop spans 16 amino acids. Germline lookup yields CDR1 SGHVS and CDR2 FQNEAQ. Trimming stripped 5 bases from V and 10 bases from J, with 24 bases between. CDR3 nucleotide sequence: TGTGCCAGCAGCGCTAGTCGAGGGGGGCCGAGGGGAGAGCAGTTCTTC. Translated, it gives CASSASRGGPRGEQFF.

This clonotype was seen repeatedly, ten times or more. As an off-target read in a library built for alpha chains, this beta chain has a frequency of little significance. This rearrangement joins TRBV19 to TRBJ2-3; D is undetermined. The CDR3 is 15 residues long. Germline assignment: CDR1 LNHDA and CDR2 SQIVND (reference sequence). V was cut by 5 bases and J by 1 base, with 13 bases left in between. CDR3 region: CASSALAIGTDTQYF. The CDR3 DNA follows: TGTGCCAGTAGTGCCCTCGCCATAGGCACAGATACGCAGTATTTT.